These 32 T cell receptor beta chains were sequenced from one sample in a study of post-analysis software for immune sequencing data. Incorporated into the TCR beta cDNA libraries were unique molecular identifiers, which served to reduce PCR and sequencing biases. TCRdb independently ran MiXCR on the PCR reads; one entry per CDR3 protein. The sample includes about 540,000 distinct CDR3 sequences, 30% to 40% seen only once; the top ten take 4.5% to 7.5%. Their recognized antigens are unknown. Whole-study results and caveats: About 5 TRBV segments occurring more often in patients than controls included TRBV5-6, TRBV5-1 and TRBV20-1.

What was sequenced was blood. These receptors were collected from a girl between 2 and 17 years old with multiple sclerosis.

This clonotype has a count of ten or more. One end of the junction varies from germline; a read error may be responsible. CDR3 sequence: CASSLDGSYNEQFF. In DNA form, the CDR3 reads TGTGCCAGCAGCCTCGACGGCAGCTACAATGAGCAGTTCTTC. This chain uses TRBV5-1 with TRBJ2-1; D is unclear. Germline V gene data show CDR1 as SGHRS and CDR2 as YFSETQ. The CDR3 has 14 amino acids.

Notes on this clonotype: A much larger clone lies one base from this, so it may be a read error. This CDR3 is CTSSVTRFTDTQYF. The CDR3 coding sequence is TGTACCAGCAGCGTTACGAGATTCACAGATACGCAGTATTTT. J is TRBJ2-3 and V is TRBV9; D is uncertain. CDR3 size: 14 residues. Germline V lookup: CDR1 SGDLS, CDR2 YYNGEE.

The V and J genes are TRBV18 and TRBJ2-5; 8 nucleotides match TRBD1. The CDR3 is 13 amino acids. The germline gives CDR1 KGHSH, CDR2 LQKENI. J gave up 5 bases and V 5 bases, and 4 bases lay outside the gene matches. This chain's CDR3 is CASSNQGAETQYF. CDR3 sequence (DNA): TGTGCCAGCTCAAACCAGGGGGCTGAGACCCAGTACTTC.

The sample holds a few counts of this clonotype. The genes are TRBV27 and TRBJ2-3; D tentatively fits TRBD1 or TRBD2 (5 bases each). Germline V CDR1 and CDR2: MNHEY, SMNVEV (reference sequence). CDR3 length: 14 residues. Trimming removed 2 bases from V and 2 bases from J, with 8 bases in between. This chain's CDR3 is CASSLRGNTDTQYF. CDR3 in DNA: TGTGCCAGCAGTTTACGGGGCAACACAGATACGCAGTATTTT.

This clonotype has only a few counts. This chain connects TRBV10-2 to TRBJ2-7; possible D gene TRBD1, 6 bases. The CDR3 is made up of 15 amino acids. V lost 5 bases to trimming and J lost 0 bases, with 14 bases between them. Germline assignment: CDR1 WSHSY and CDR2 SAAADI. CDR3 loop: CASSPGADSSYEQYF. The CDR3 DNA follows: TGCGCCAGCAGTCCAGGGGCTGACAGCTCCTACGAGCAGTACTTC.

The chain uses TRBV12-3 or TRBV12-4 and TRBJ2-7, with D possibly matching TRBD2 (7 bases). The V end was cut by 6 bases, the J end by 7 bases, with 28 bases between. The CDR3 consists of 17 residues. The CDR3 here is CASSDHTRGGPYNEQYF. DNA for the CDR3: TGTGCCAGCAGCGACCATACACGCGGGGGCCCATACAATGAGCAGTACTTC.

The V and J genes are TRBV5-5 and TRBJ1-1, with D perhaps matching TRBD1 (6 bases). The length of the CDR3 is 15 residues. Germline V gene sequence: CDR1 SGHKS, CDR2 YYEKEE (reference sequence). With 1 base removed from V and 0 bases from J, the gap between germline ends came to 10 bases. CDR3 loop: CASSLWDMMNTEAFF. The CDR3 nucleotides read TGTGCCAGCAGCTTGTGGGACATGATGAACACTGAAGCTTTCTTT.

The chain carries TRBV3-1 and TRBJ2-5; 8 nucleotides line up with TRBD1. CDR3 size: 15 residues. V was pared by 1 base and J by 11 bases, with 12 bases of the junction left unmatched. Germline CDR1 LGHDT, CDR2 YNNKEL (reference sequence). In nucleotides, the CDR3 is TGTGCCAGCAGCCAAGTCCCCCAGGACAGGGATGAGCAGTACTTC. Translation: CASSQVPQDRDEQYF.

This chain joins TRBV2 and TRBJ2-4; no definite D call. Gene TRBJ2-7 matches the end of the DNA better, so the J call may be wrong. This CDR3 has 15 amino acids. Germline V CDR1 and CDR2: SNHLY, FYNNEI. CDR3 region: CASSEEQEKTYEQYF. The CDR3 DNA is TGTGCCAGCAGTGAGGAGCAGGAAAAGACCTACGAGCAGTACTTC.

The rearrangement joins TRBV19 to TRBJ1-4, with TRBD1 as a possible D gene (5 bases). The CDR3 totals 13 residues. Germline CDR1 LNHDA, CDR2 SQIVND (reference sequence). V was trimmed by 7 bases and J by 10 bases, leaving 16 bases between them. The CDR3: CASTPGPMGKLFF. CDR3 DNA sequence: TGTGCCAGTACCCCGGGACCGATGGGAAAACTGTTTTTT.

A few counts support this clonotype. V and J are TRBV7-9 and TRBJ2-3, with D perhaps TRBD2 (5 bases). CDR3 size: 15 residues. V lost 4 bases and J 4 bases, leaving 15 bases between the germline ends. The germline V gene has CDR1 SEHNR and CDR2 FQNEAQ (reference sequence). The DNA of the CDR3 is TGTGCCAGCAGCTACCGGGATAATGGCCCAGATACGCAGTATTTT. Translated, it gives CASSYRDNGPDTQYF.

The chain has TRBV5-1 and TRBJ2-1; unclear D gene. Trimming cost V 3 bases and J 0 bases, with 10 bases left between them. The CDR3 runs to 15 residues. CDR1 is SGHRS, CDR2 YFSETQ, per germline. The CDR3 loop reads CASSSDVPSYNEQFF. The CDR3 DNA sequence: TGCGCCAGCAGCTCTGACGTCCCCTCCTACAATGAGCAGTTCTTC.

This clonotype was seen a few times. This chain links TRBV29-1 with TRBJ2-1; D call uncertain. CDR1 and CDR2 from the germline V gene are SQVTM and ANQGSEA. The CDR3 totals 12 residues. V was cut by 6 bases and J by 9 bases, with 15 bases left in between. Here the CDR3 reads CSVPHSSVEQFF. Written as DNA, the CDR3 is TGCAGCGTCCCGCATTCCAGCGTTGAGCAGTTCTTC.

As to this clonotype: A read error may be the cause here, since a much bigger clone is one base away. The chain carries TRBV27 and TRBJ1-2; no definite D call. Trimming shortened V by 3 bases and J by 2 bases, and 7 bases separated the two germline ends. Germline V gene lookup returns CDR1 MNHEY and CDR2 SMNVEV (reference sequence). This CDR3 is 13 amino acids long. The CDR3 sequence: CASSLVRNYGYTF. CDR3 sequence (DNA): TGTGCCAGCAGTTTGGTCAGAAACTATGGCTACACCTTC.

This rearrangement joins TRBV5-1 to TRBJ2-5; possibly TRBD2 for D (6 bases). Looked up from germline, CDR1 is SGHRS and CDR2 is YFSETQ. CDR3 length equals 14 residues. V was pared by 0 bases and J by 11 bases, with 17 bases between. CDR3 sequence: CASSLGLGTGEQYF. The DNA of the CDR3 is TGCGCCAGCAGCTTGGGTCTTGGGACTGGGGAGCAGTACTTC.

The table lists this clonotype with a few counts. The chain is built from TRBV7-9 and TRBJ2-7; 10 positions match TRBD2. This CDR3 spans 15 amino acids. With V trimmed by 5 bases and J by 1 base, 5 bases remained unmatched. Germline values: CDR1 SEHNR, CDR2 FQNEAQ (reference sequence). The CDR3 region has the DNA TGTGCCAGCAGCCCACGACTAGCGGGTTCCTACGAGCAGTACTTC. Its translation is CASSPRLAGSYEQYF.

This clonotype was seen ten or more times. The rearrangement links TRBV24-1 to TRBJ2-1, with 11 bases fitting TRBD1. V gave up 3 bases and J gave up 4 bases; unmatched junction bases: 4. The germline gives CDR1 KGHDR, CDR2 SFDVKD. The CDR3 covers 16 residues. CDR3 loop: CATSDPGTGGYNEQFF. The CDR3, as DNA: TGTGCCACCAGTGATCCCGGGACAGGGGGTTACAATGAGCAGTTCTTC.

This clonotype was seen a few times. V and J are TRBV5-6 and TRBJ1-1, with D hard to call. V was trimmed by 6 bases and J by 6 bases, leaving 12 bases between them. CDR1 and CDR2 (germline): SGHDT, YYEEEE. The CDR3 is 12 residues long. The CDR3 sequence is CASTNTGSEAFF. The CDR3 DNA sequence: TGTGCCAGCACCAACACGGGGTCTGAAGCTTTCTTT.

This clonotype was counted a few times. The chain links TRBV11-2 to TRBJ2-7, with D maybe TRBD1 (5 bases). V lost 7 bases and J lost 0, with 16 bases in between. The CDR3 is made up of 15 amino acids. Germline-derived CDR1 and CDR2 are SGHAT and FQNNGV. CDR3 DNA sequence: TGTGCCAGCACAAGACAGAGAAGAAACTCCTACGAGCAGTACTTC. Its protein product is CASTRQRRNSYEQYF.

The chain links TRBV3-1 to TRBJ2-7; 12 positions match TRBD2. The CDR3 sequence is 15 residues long. The V gene's germline CDR1 is LGHDT and CDR2 YNNKEL (reference sequence). The V gene end was trimmed by 8 bases and the J gene end by 4 bases; junction bases not matched to a gene: 9. The CDR3 DNA reads as TGTGCCAGCCGAAGGGGACTAGCGGGTGTATACGAGCAGTACTTC. Residues: CASRRGLAGVYEQYF.

V and J are TRBV27 and TRBJ2-1; 8 nucleotides align to TRBD2. Germline CDR1 reads MNHEY; CDR2 reads SMNVEV (reference sequence). The CDR3 runs to 15 residues. V gave up 1 base and J gave up 8 bases; unmatched junction bases: 7. CDR3 sequence: CASSLFRGGPYEQFF. Written as DNA, the CDR3 is TGTGCCAGCAGTTTATTTCGGGGGGGGCCCTATGAGCAGTTCTTC.

This clonotype showed up many times. The chain is built from TRBV29-1 and TRBJ2-3, with D perhaps assigned TRBD1 or TRBD2 (6 bases each). CDR3 size: 13 residues. Germline loops: CDR1 SQVTM, CDR2 ANQGSEA. The V end was cut by 7 bases, the J end by 5 bases, with 16 bases between. The CDR3 here is CSAARDNGDTQYF. The CDR3 DNA reads as TGCAGCGCCGCGCGGGACAACGGAGATACGCAGTATTTT.

This clonotype has ten or more counts. The V call is TRBV12-3 or TRBV12-4, the J call TRBJ1-2; 10 positions agree with TRBD1. CDR3 size: 13 residues. V lost 7 bases to trimming and J lost 7 bases; unmatched junction nucleotides: 6. CDR3 DNA sequence: TGTGCCAGCACTAGACAGGGGGCTTCTGGCTACACCTTC. Protein sequence: CASTRQGASGYTF.

This clonotype appeared a few times. The CDR3 DNA follows: TGCAGTGCTAGAGATGTGGCCAGGGTGGAGTATACGCAGTATTTT. Translating it yields CSARDVARVEYTQYF. The chain is built from TRBV20-1 and TRBJ2-3, with TRBD1 as a possible D gene (5 bases). The CDR3 has 15 residues. Looked up from germline, CDR1 is DFQATT and CDR2 is SNEGSKA (reference sequence). V was cut by 0 bases and J by 7 bases, with 17 bases left in between.

V is TRBV5-1 and J is TRBJ2-1; maybe TRBD1 (8 bases). Germline CDR1 SGHRS, CDR2 YFSETQ. The CDR3 has 17 amino acids. Trimming stripped 4 bases from V and 6 bases from J, with 23 bases between. CDR3 nucleotide sequence: TGCGCCAGCAGCCTCCCTTCCCGACAGGGGAGGGGCAATGAGCAGTTCTTC. Translating gives CASSLPSRQGRGNEQFF. The full variable domain, completed using reference TRBV5-1 and TRBJ2-1, is KAGVTQTPRYLIKTRGQQVTLSCSPISGHRSVSWYQQTPGQGLQFLFEYFSETQRNKGNFPGRFSGRQFSNSRSEMNVSTLELGDSALYLCASSLPSRQGRGNEQFFGPGTRLTVL.

This clonotype was detected only a few times. The chain combines TRBV29-1 with TRBJ2-6, with D unclear. Germline lookup yields CDR1 SQVTM and CDR2 ANQGSEA. The CDR3 covers 18 residues. The V end lost 6 bases, the J end lost 3 bases, and 24 bases lay between the germline ends. The CDR3, as DNA: TGCAGCGTGAGTGGGGAATTAGGAGAGAAGAATGGGGCCAACGTCCTGACTTTC. Its translation: CSVSGELGEKNGANVLTF. Using reference TRBV29-1 and TRBJ2-6 for the parts outside the CDR3, the full variable domain is SAVISQKPSRDICQRGTSLTIQCQVDSQVTMMFWYRQQPGQSLTLIATANQGSEATYESGFVIDKFPISRPNLTFSTLTVSNMSPEDSSIYLCSVSGELGEKNGANVLTFGAGSRLTVL.

The J gene is TRBJ2-1, the V gene TRBV5-5; 7 positions match TRBD1. CDR1 is SGHKS and CDR2 is YYEKEE in the germline V gene (reference sequence). The CDR3 spans 15 residues. V shed 3 bases, J shed 4 bases, and the junction held 7 bases outside the gene matches. CDR3 DNA sequence: TGTGCCAGCAGCTCAAAGACAGGGATTTACAATGAGCAGTTCTTC. It is translated as CASSSKTGIYNEQFF.

The V call is TRBV7-6, the J call TRBJ1-5, with a tentative D call TRBD1 (5 bases). The CDR3 covers 14 residues. Between the trimmed V and J ends, which lost 5 bases and 0 bases, there was a span of 8 bases. The germline V gene has CDR1 SGHVS and CDR2 FNYEAQ. The CDR3 reads CASSQDISNQPQHF. DNA of the CDR3: TGTGCCAGCAGCCAGGACATTAGCAATCAGCCCCAGCATTTT.

The chain links TRBV5-1 to TRBJ1-2; maybe TRBD1 (6 bases). The length of the CDR3 is 13 residues. CDR1 SGHRS and CDR2 YFSETQ come from the germline V gene. V lost 8 bases and J lost 0, with 11 bases in between. CDR3 in amino acids: CASRTDSNYGYTF. DNA of the CDR3: TGCGCCAGTAGGACAGACTCTAACTATGGCTACACCTTC.

This clonotype has at least ten counts. The rearrangement links TRBV15 to TRBJ2-1; TRBD2 might be the D (6 bases). V was trimmed by 0 bases and J by 8 bases, leaving 8 bases between them. This CDR3 is built from 13 residues. Germline CDR1 and CDR2: LNHNV and YYDKDF (reference sequence). CDR3: CATSRDSGDEQFF. CDR3 nucleotides: TGTGCCACCAGCAGAGATTCGGGGGATGAGCAGTTCTTC.

The table lists this clonotype with a few counts. This chain connects TRBV6-1 to TRBJ2-5; 7 positions match TRBD2. There are 16 residues in the CDR3. CDR1 and CDR2 from the germline V gene are MNHNS and SASEGT. Trimming removed 6 bases from V and 1 base from J; junction bases left unmatched: 11. The CDR3: CASSAFRGGSQETQYF. DNA for the CDR3: TGTGCCAGCAGCGCGTTTCGCGGGGGTTCCCAAGAGACCCAGTACTTC.

V usage is TRBV18 and J usage is TRBJ1-1, with D maybe TRBD1 (6 bases). This CDR3 region has 14 residues. Trimming pared 6 bases from V and 0 bases from J, leaving 11 bases between. Germline CDR1 and CDR2: KGHSH and LQKENI. The CDR3 DNA reads as TGTGCCAGCTCCACAGGGAGCATGAACACTGAAGCTTTCTTT. Translated, it gives CASSTGSMNTEAFF.